This TCR beta chain was observed in a study of cytomegalovirus exposure and HLA in healthy donors (dated by TCRdb to about 2017). About the investigation overall: In an earlier analysis of approximately 640 of the donors, 276 Gb of sequence data and 120 million or so unique TCR beta sequences from about 190 million T cells were reported. Both class I and class II loci were covered by HLA typing, at four-digit resolution. In an earlier analysis of 587 of the donors, high-throughput TCR beta sequencing was used to judge whether each TCR beta V gene segment behaved as functional or pseudogenic. Because of strong linkage in the cohort, roughly five DR-DQ haplotypes were treated as single units for association and clustering. The study used immunosequencing to profile the T cell repertoires of hundreds of subjects and linked those repertoires to cytomegalovirus serostatus. High-throughput TCR immunosequencing, statistical association of individual TCRs with disease status, and machine learning were combined to predict cytomegalovirus infection status. Genome-wide SNP genotypes for about 65% of the 666 donors were used in a later genetic analysis, which treated that subset as a discovery cohort. Among the roughly 400 genotyped donors, around 81% belonged to the genetic ancestry cluster associated with self-reported Caucasian donors. A later analysis re-examined previously published TCR beta repertoires from more than 550 donors and added high-resolution HLA genotyping to investigate patterns of TCR occurrence. The number of donors typed differed by locus, with about 620-630 for A, B, C, DRB1 and DQB1, roughly 520 for DQA1, nearly 610 for DPA1, and over 400 for DPB1. Donor age, sex, ethnicity and CMV serostatus were collected together with the repertoire data. In addition to the first cohort of approximately 650 subjects, a separate validation cohort of 120 different subjects was used. Around 330 gigabases of sequencing data and 70 million to 100 million unique TCR sequences made up an early release that covered 640 HLA-typed donors. The later analysis used no new phenotypic data to find candidate immune exposures, relying instead on TCR beta sequences and their occurrence across donors. Every repertoire in the discovery cohort had been generated on one and the same sequencing platform. The study aimed to test whether signatures of past pathogen exposure could be identified by cataloging public T cell receptors. On average, about 200,000 unique TCR beta nucleotide sequences were sequenced per donor among about 400 genotyped donors of the cohort, with roughly 20% of those sequences being non-productive. What the research found in general, with its limitations: In a later analysis, HLA-associated TCR beta chains were found to be more clonally expanded and to have lower generation probabilities than equally common non-associated chains. In an earlier analysis of around 600 of the donors, most TCR beta V segments were observed in productive rearrangements about 90% or about 30% of the time, broadly matching IMGT annotations. Some IMGT-functional V segments, including TRBV6-2 and TRBV6-3, could not be told apart with the 87-base-pair reads, so those segments were excluded. Because counts were too low, some 17 rarely observed V segments, including chromosome 9 orphons, were excluded from the earlier analysis of several hundred of the donors. A cluster of highly shared sequence variants was judged likely to be a technical artifact of the sequencing pipeline. The study listed 164 TCR beta chains as associated with cytomegalovirus. In vitro tests confirmed that a few of the cytomegalovirus-associated TCR beta chains recognize cytomegalovirus antigens. A later analysis associated 15,000 to 20,000 TCR beta sequences with specific HLA alleles at a false discovery rate of 0.05. The only immune exposure information available for the cohort was CMV serostatus. The cohort was sequenced for TCR beta chains only, and without alpha or paired-chain data the features that could be detected were limited. A later genetic analysis reported fewer N-insertions in productive TCRs among donors in an Asian-associated ancestry cluster than the approximately 670-donor mean. Cytomegalovirus status was reported to be diagnosed by the classifier with high specificity and sensitivity in both the original and validation cohorts. A later genetic analysis associated a missense DCLRE1C variant with V-gene and J-gene trimming of TCR beta chains, and an independent cohort replicated the association. Presence/absence analyses assumed roughly uniform sequencing depth across donors, an assumption that may not hold. While some public TCRs were present in many individuals, most TCR sequences turned up only very rarely across donors. According to the authors, the approach could potentially be generalized to other disease states and immunological phenotypes. In a later analysis, TCR association rates were found to vary across HLA loci, with the most associated TCRs seen for DRB1 alleles and the fewest for HLA-C alleles. Because HLA typing was missing for some donors at each locus, association tests included only the typed subset. Correlated functional status among segregating V segments might reflect linkage disequilibrium, but an unknown experimental factor could not be ruled out. According to a later analysis, parvovirus B19, influenza, CMV and Epstein-Barr virus appeared linked to several top co-occurrence clusters. When HLA alleles, especially DR and DQ, strongly co-occurred, attributing TCR associations to individual alleles was difficult. A later analysis found that most CMV-associated TCR beta chains appeared HLA-restricted, with HLA associations seemingly driven largely by CMV exposure. A further reported finding was that TCR beta sequences accurately predicted the HLA-A and HLA-B alleles for most subjects in the first cohort.

Library preparation employed the immunoSEQ multiplex PCR assay. The multiplex PCR relied on a mix of 60 forward primers for TCR Vbeta segments and 13 reverse primers for TCR Jbeta segments. The CDR3 region of rearranged TCR beta genes was amplified from genomic DNA by a multiplex PCR assay. Amplified TCR beta libraries were sequenced as 87-base-pair reads on the Illumina HiSeq System. For the original study's pipeline: A later analysis tallied approximately 87 million unique TCR beta chains across the 666 repertoires, and about 10 million of those chains were shared by two or more donors. Raw reads were error-corrected and collapsed into unique sequences by a nearest-neighbor algorithm in which closely related sequences were merged to remove PCR and sequencing errors. V, D and J gene segments were assigned by aligning CDR3 sequences to IMGT reference sequences. Each retained sequence needed at least a six-nucleotide match to both a V gene segment and a J gene segment. A rearrangement was called productive if the CDR3 had no stop codons and remained in frame with V and J, and every other rearrangement was called non-productive. CDR3 was defined by IMGT convention, running from the second conserved V-encoded cysteine to the conserved J-encoded phenylalanine. The earlier analysis of around 640 of the donors excluded sequences that lacked an unambiguous match to a single V gene segment. An earlier analysis of under 750 of the donors called V segments functional above 56.7% productive rearrangements and segregating when the between-donor standard deviation exceeded 5%. A statistical classification framework was built for diagnosing cytomegalovirus status from the catalog of TCR beta chain sequences. V and J gene assignment, in a later analysis, came from comparing TCR nucleotide sequences with IMGT/GENE-DB human TR gene sequences. Using the TCRdist pipeline, a later analysis assigned CDR3 sequences along with most-parsimonious VDJ recombination scenarios. A later analysis defined each TCR beta chain by its CDR3 amino acid sequence plus V-gene family, and excluded reads lacking a unique V-gene family. In a later analysis, 500 to 650 highly shared, low-generation-probability nucleotide sequences were removed to address suspected cross-contamination and a sequencing artifact. A later analysis calculated a clonal expansion index for each public chain from normalized within-repertoire ranks of inferred template counts. In a later analysis, generation probabilities were computed with a VDJ recombination model fitted to out-of-frame rearrangements, and the resulting probabilities were checked against IGoR. A later analysis scored TCR-TCR, TCR-HLA and TCR-CMV co-occurrence with hypergeometric tests, applying a repertoire-size bias correction to TCR pairs. In a later analysis, false discovery rates were estimated by permuting HLA or CMV assignments 20 times. In a later analysis, co-occurring TCRs were grouped using DBSCAN, and TCRdist sequence similarity was added for clustering within HLA-allele-positive subsets. For co-occurrence clustering, repertoires with fewer than 30,000 or more than 120,000 public chains were excluded, along with about five repertoires with anomalous nucleotide sharing. Here the immuneACCESS table is served through TCRdb, limited to in-frame sequences with V and J called. Missing clones are a known gap in these copies; in checked studies unresolved V genes cover under half, and the rest lacks a known reason. The V and J calls and clone size are taken from that table; D and trimming were inferred from the DNA. For this sample the table gives about 98,000 clones, of which around four fifths were detected only once. The ten biggest clones cover approximately 4% of the sample.

In total, 500 to 700 healthy bone marrow donors made up the cohort. Cohort members were all nominally healthy when sampled, although unrecorded immune exposures were likely present. The donor tested CMV seropositive and was one of the 289 seropositive cohort members. Every donor gave a peripheral blood sample, and the peripheral blood mononuclear cells from that sample were used for TCR beta sequencing. Genomic DNA was extracted from the blood cell samples with the Qiagen DNeasy Blood Extraction Kit. For this clone: Its antigen is still unknown. The input lacks base qualities; no much larger clone sits a single base away.

The CDR3 runs 15 residues from the cysteine to the phenylalanine. Only the CDR3 part of the read is kept: 45 bases, read in frame from the first base. CDR1 and CDR2 were assigned from the germline V gene (reference sequence) as PRHDT and FYEKMQ. Trimming removed 3 bases from V and 3 bases from J; the gene matches leave 3 bases unexplained. The sequence derives from a female donor in good health and CMV-seropositive. The sequencing input was PBMCs. Recombination connected TRBV13 to TRBJ2-7; TRBD2 matches 12 bases in the middle. The CDR3 has the sequence CASSLRTSGIYEQYF. The sequence in DNA is TGTGCCAGCAGCTTGAGGACTAGCGGGATCTACGAGCAGTACTTC.